This TCR beta chain was profiled in a study of cytomegalovirus exposure and HLA in healthy donors. In germline, CDR1 is SGHNT, CDR2 YYREEE (reference sequence). Unmatched junction bases numbered 9, after V lost 2 bases and J lost 5 bases. The CDR3 sequence is 15 residues long. Concerning this clone itself: Its target is unknown.

Study results and caveats: It has been reported that TCR beta sequences accurately predicted the HLA-A and HLA-B alleles of most subjects. Presence/absence analyses took donor sequencing depth as roughly uniform.

This PCR relied on a set of 60 Vbeta primers and 13 Jbeta primers. Measured with immunoSEQ multiplex PCR; TCRdb has only the in-frame clones, and not every one. The sample shows roughly 190,000 clones, roughly 73% of them seen only once. The sequenced sample consisted of PBMCs. The clonotype was recovered from a woman in her 30s in good health and CMV-seronegative. The rearrangement links TRBV5-4 to TRBJ1-2; 7 nucleotides align to TRBD1. CDR3 in amino acids: CASSFGGGAGYGYTF. In DNA, the CDR3 is TGTGCCAGCAGCTTCGGAGGGGGCGCGGGGTATGGCTACACCTTC. The variable domain in full, with the rest retrieved from reference TRBV5-4 and TRBJ1-2, is ETGVTQSPTHLIKTRGQQVTLRCSSQSGHNTVSWYQQALGQGPQFIFQYYREEENGRGNFPPRFSGLQFPNYSSELNVNALELDDSALYLCASSFGGGAGYGYTFGSGTRLTVV.